Below are 30 T cell receptor beta chains sequenced from a single sample in a study of T cell responses to AZD1222 COVID-19 vaccine. Clones were sequenced by immunoSEQ multiplex PCR, and TCRdb holds only the in-frame ones, with some missing. Of about 140,000 clones listed, 75% to 90% are singletons. Specimen: peripheral blood, collected on day 0 of AZD1222 vaccination. Receptor source: an adult in good health.

Here the CDR3 DNA reads TGCAGCGGCGGACTAGCGGGGCTCCCCAATGAGCAGTTCTTC. Translating gives CSGGLAGLPNEQFF. This chain joins TRBV29-1 and TRBJ2-1, with 12 positions matching TRBD2. Looked up from germline, CDR1 is SQVTM and CDR2 is ANQGSEA. The V segment lost 7 bases and the J segment 6 bases; nucleotides outside the gene matches: 7. CDR3 length equals 14 residues.

The rearrangement joins TRBV5-5 to TRBJ1-2; no clear D gene. The CDR3 is 16 amino acids. CDR1 and CDR2 (germline): SGHKS, YYEKEE (reference sequence). Trimming removed 4 bases from V and 5 bases from J, with 21 bases in between. The CDR3 nucleotides read TGTGCCAGCAGCCGTCCCCACAATAAAGTGTCATATGGCTACACCTTC. Protein sequence: CASSRPHNKVSYGYTF.

The chain has TRBV5-4 and TRBJ2-1; D could derive from TRBD1 or TRBD2 (5 bases each). The CDR3 length is 16 residues. Germline CDR1 is SGHNT and CDR2 is YYREEE (reference sequence). V was clipped by 4 bases and J by 0 bases, with 14 bases between them. The CDR3: CASSPPGRLSYNEQFF. CDR3 bases: TGTGCCAGCAGCCCGCCGGGACGTCTCTCCTACAATGAGCAGTTCTTC.

This clone was seen more than once but under ten times. Here the CDR3 reads CASSPTNTGELFF. CDR3 DNA sequence: TGTGCCAGCAGCCCAACGAACACCGGGGAGCTGTTTTTT. This chain joins TRBV7-9 and TRBJ2-2; unclear D gene. Looked up from germline, CDR1 is SEHNR and CDR2 is FQNEAQ (reference sequence). V was pared by 5 bases and J by 0 bases, with 4 bases between. This CDR3 contains 13 residues. The variable domain in full, completed from reference TRBV7-9 and TRBJ2-2, reads DTGVSQNPRHKITKRGQNVTFRCDPISEHNRLYWYRQTLGQGPEFLTYFQNEAQLEKSRLLSDRFSAERPKGSFSTLEIQRTEQGDSAMYLCASSPTNTGELFFGEGSRLTVL.

The V and J genes are TRBV4-1 and TRBJ2-1, with D perhaps TRBD2 (6 bases). The CDR3 totals 14 residues. V was cut by 4 bases and J by 8 bases, with 15 bases left in between. CDR1 is MGHRA, CDR2 YSYEKL, per germline. Here the CDR3 DNA reads TGCGCCAGCAGCCCGGGACTGGGAGGCCATGAGCAGTTCTTC. Its translation is CASSPGLGGHEQFF.

V and J are TRBV10-1 and TRBJ2-7; 8 nucleotides agree with TRBD1. The ends lost 3 bases at V and 3 bases at J; junction bases unmatched: 7. This CDR3 has 15 residues. Germline V gene lookup returns CDR1 WNHNN and CDR2 SYGVQD (reference sequence). The CDR3 reads CASSEGSTGDYEQYF. Here the CDR3 DNA reads TGCGCCAGCAGTGAAGGGTCGACAGGGGACTACGAGCAGTACTTC.

Note on this clone: One end of the junction fails to match germline, which may point to a read error. The chain combines TRBV19 with TRBJ1-2, with D maybe TRBD1 (5 bases). The CDR3 consists of 15 residues. Germline CDR1 reads LNHDA; CDR2 reads SQIVND (reference sequence). The CDR3 DNA reads TGTGCCAGTACTATAGCACACAGGTTGAACGTGGGCTACACCTTC. Protein product: CASTIAHRLNVGYTF. Complete variable domain (other parts from reference TRBV19 and TRBJ1-2): DGGITQSPKYLFRKEGQNVTLSCEQNLNHDAMYWYRQDPGQGLRLIYYSQIVNDFQKGDIAEGYSVSREKKESFPLTVTSAQKNPTAFYLCASTIAHRLNVGYTFGSGTRLTVV.

J is TRBJ2-3 and V is TRBV30; 14 bases are shared with TRBD2. V gave up 2 bases and J gave up 6 bases; unmatched junction bases: 7. This CDR3 is built from 16 residues. Germline loops: CDR1 GTSNPN, CDR2 SVGIG (reference sequence). For the CDR3, the DNA is TGTGCCTGGAGTCGGGGACTAGCGGGGGCCCTCGATACGCAGTATTTT. It yields the protein CAWSRGLAGALDTQYF.

The rearrangement uses TRBV7-2 and TRBJ1-5; D unresolved. This CDR3 spans 14 amino acids. Germline V lookup: CDR1 SGHTA, CDR2 FQGNSA. V was pared by 2 bases and J by 7 bases, with 12 bases between. In DNA, the CDR3 is TGTGCCAGCAGCTTATCTGGGGTCGACCAGCCCCAGCATTTT. This sequence encodes CASSLSGVDQPQHF.

The CDR3 coding sequence is TGCAGTGCTAGCGACGGGAACGGCTACACCTTC. Amino acid sequence: CSASDGNGYTF. The rearrangement uses TRBV20-1 and TRBJ1-2; no reliable D call. CDR1 is DFQATT and CDR2 is SNEGSKA in the germline V gene (reference sequence). The CDR3 contains 11 residues. Trimming shortened V by 3 bases and J by 8 bases, and 10 bases separated the two germline ends.

The V gene is TRBV28, the J gene TRBJ2-1; D is perhaps TRBD2 (6 bases). Germline CDR1 is MDHEN and CDR2 is SYDVKM. The CDR3 has 14 residues. V was pared by 6 bases and J by 8 bases, with 17 bases between. The CDR3 here is CASSPGSGGDEQFF. CDR3 nucleotides: TGTGCCAGCAGCCCTGGCTCAGGAGGGGATGAGCAGTTCTTC.

The rearrangement joins TRBV5-4 to TRBJ1-2; D gene uncertain. CDR1 and CDR2 (germline): SGHNT, YYREEE (reference sequence). The CDR3 is 13 residues long. Deletions cut 4 bases from V and 4 bases from J, with 11 bases between. CDR3 in amino acids: CASSLGFSYGYTF. The CDR3 nucleotides are TGTGCCAGCAGCCTTGGATTCTCCTATGGCTACACCTTC.

The V gene is TRBV3-1 (or the pseudogene TRBV3-2), the J gene TRBJ1-6; no clear D. The CDR3 has 14 residues. Germline lookup yields CDR1 LGHDT and CDR2 YNNKEL (reference sequence). V was trimmed by 4 bases and J by 6 bases, leaving 10 bases between them. CDR3: CASSRAYSNSPLHF. DNA for the CDR3: TGTGCCAGCAGCCGAGCATATTCTAATTCACCCCTCCACTTT.

This chain links TRBV7-2 with TRBJ1-2, with 7 bases that match TRBD1. V shed 2 bases and J 3 bases; nucleotides not matched to a gene: 3. The CDR3 spans 14 residues. In germline, CDR1 is SGHTA, CDR2 FQGNSA. CDR3 amino acids: CASSLTGVDYGYTF. CDR3 in DNA: TGTGCCAGCAGCTTAACAGGGGTGGACTATGGCTACACCTTC.

The chain combines TRBV18 with TRBJ1-1; 9 bases fit TRBD1. The CDR3 length is 16 residues. The germline V gene has CDR1 KGHSH and CDR2 LQKENI. The junction had 7 bases not matched to a gene; V was cut back by 0 bases and J by 5 bases. The CDR3 protein is CASSPPGQGMGTEAFF. CDR3 in DNA: TGTGCCAGCTCACCACCGGGACAGGGAATGGGAACTGAAGCTTTCTTT. Filled out from reference TRBV18 and TRBJ1-1, the complete variable domain reads NAGVMQNPRHLVRRRGQEARLRCSPMKGHSHVYWYRQLPEEGLKFMVYLQKENIIDESGMPKERFSAEFPKEGPSILRIQQVVRGDSAAYFCASSPPGQGMGTEAFFGQGTRLTVV.

The CDR3 coding sequence is TGTGCCAGCAGCCGAGCGGCAGGGGGTAACTATGGCTACACCTTC. Protein sequence: CASSRAAGGNYGYTF. The gene calls are TRBV6-5 and TRBJ1-2; 7 bases are shared with TRBD1. Germline trimming cut 6 bases from V and 1 base from J; bases unmatched to any gene: 8. The V gene's germline CDR1 is MNHEY and CDR2 SVGAGI. The CDR3 runs 15 residues.

The rearrangement uses TRBV5-1 and TRBJ1-2; 8 bases fit TRBD1. Trimming took 4 bases from V and 0 from J; bases not matched to a gene: 5. Germline V CDR1 and CDR2: SGHRS, YFSETQ. This CDR3 region has 15 residues. This chain's CDR3 is CASSALDRANYGYTF. The CDR3 region has the DNA TGCGCCAGCAGCGCCCTGGACAGGGCTAACTATGGCTACACCTTC.

The V and J genes are TRBV6-5 and TRBJ2-4, with D perhaps matching TRBD1 (5 bases). Per germline, CDR1 MNHEY and CDR2 SVGAGI. CDR3 length: 13 amino acids. Trimming pared 6 bases from V and 8 bases from J, leaving 14 bases between. This chain's CDR3 is CASRPGIEDIQYF. The CDR3 nucleotides are TGTGCCAGCAGACCAGGGATTGAGGACATTCAGTACTTC.

This chain connects TRBV2 to TRBJ2-5; 8 bases fit TRBD2. The J segment lost 3 bases and the V segment lost 6 bases, leaving 6 bases of the junction unmatched. CDR3 length: 14 residues. Germline lookup yields CDR1 SNHLY and CDR2 FYNNEI. The DNA for the CDR3 is TGTGCCAGCAGCCCCCAAGCGGGGGAAGAGACCCAGTACTTC. Translated: CASSPQAGEETQYF. Filled out from reference TRBV2 and TRBJ2-5, the complete variable domain reads EPEVTQTPSHQVTQMGQEVILRCVPISNHLYFYWYRQILGQKVEFLVSFYNNEISEKSEIFDDQFSVERPDGSNFTLKIRSTKLEDSAMYFCASSPQAGEETQYFGPGTRLLVL.

V is TRBV6-5 and J is TRBJ1-5, with TRBD1 matching over 7 bases. CDR3 size: 15 residues. Trimming removed 7 bases from V and 0 bases from J; junction bases left unmatched: 6. Germline CDR1 and CDR2: MNHEY and SVGAGI. CDR3 DNA: TGTGCCAGCAAAACAGGGGTTCTTAGCAATCAGCCCCAGCATTTT. Protein: CASKTGVLSNQPQHF.

The V gene is TRBV11-2, the J gene TRBJ2-3; weak D call: TRBD2 (6 bases). Deletions cut 2 bases from V and 1 base from J, with 10 bases between. This CDR3 comprises 15 residues. The germline V gene encodes CDR1 SGHAT and CDR2 FQNNGV. The CDR3 DNA reads as TGTGCCAGCAGCTTATACGGGGGAGGCACAGATACGCAGTATTTT. Translated: CASSLYGGGTDTQYF.

The chain employs TRBV6-2 or TRBV6-3 and TRBJ1-2, with no clear D. V was pared by 2 bases and J by 5 bases, with 15 bases between. Per the germline V gene, CDR1 is MNHEY and CDR2 is SVGEGT. The CDR3 is 15 residues long. This CDR3 reads CASSYRVLVGYGYTF. The CDR3 region has the DNA TGTGCCAGCAGTTACCGAGTACTAGTTGGGTATGGCTACACCTTC.

The chain has TRBV6-2 or TRBV6-3 and TRBJ2-7; D gene ambiguous. Between the trimmed V and J ends, which lost 5 bases and 2 bases, there was a span of 4 bases. CDR1 MNHEY and CDR2 SVGEGT come from the germline V gene. This CDR3 has 11 amino acids. The CDR3 is CASSQTYEQYF. DNA of the CDR3: TGTGCCAGCAGTCAGACCTACGAGCAGTACTTC.

The chain recombines TRBV9 with TRBJ1-2; weak D call: TRBD1 (5 bases). Germline CDR1 reads SGDLS; CDR2 reads YYNGEE. V was shortened by 3 bases and J by 4 bases, with 16 bases between the two germline ends. The CDR3 consists of 15 residues. CDR3 sequence reads: CASSARGSGSYGYTF. CDR3 bases: TGTGCCAGCAGCGCGAGAGGTTCAGGGAGCTATGGCTACACCTTC.

This clone was counted between two and nine times. The gene calls are TRBV30 and TRBJ2-7; tentatively, D is TRBD1 or TRBD2 (6 bases each). With 2 bases removed from V and 2 bases from J, the gap between germline ends came to 19 bases. Germline CDR1 is GTSNPN and CDR2 is SVGIG (reference sequence). The CDR3 runs 16 residues. Written as DNA, the CDR3 is TGTGCCTGGAGTCGACGGGGCGGGACAACTCCCTACGAGCAGTACTTC. Its protein product is CAWSRRGGTTPYEQYF.

The V and J genes are TRBV7-9 and TRBJ1-4, with a possible D match to TRBD1 (6 bases). The CDR3 totals 14 residues. Trimming stripped 1 base from V and 7 bases from J, with 10 bases between. Germline CDR1 SEHNR, CDR2 FQNEAQ (reference sequence). The CDR3 spells CASSLVGGGEKLFF. The CDR3 coding sequence is TGTGCCAGCAGCTTAGTCGGGGGCGGTGAAAAACTGTTTTTT.

This chain connects TRBV18 to TRBJ1-1; a weak D match, TRBD1 (5 bases). The CDR3 covers 12 residues. V lost 2 bases and J 9 bases, leaving 10 bases between the germline ends. CDR1 is KGHSH and CDR2 is LQKENI in the germline V gene. CDR3 coding DNA: TGTGCCAGCTCACCAGGGGAGGGACAAGCTTTCTTT. Translating it yields CASSPGEGQAFF.

In its sample, this clone was seen a few times. Written as DNA, the CDR3 is TGTGCCAGCACCGATCTTCAATGGACGATAAGTACGATGGGAGATGAGCAGTACTTC. Its protein is CASTDLQWTISTMGDEQYF. The chain is built from TRBV2 and TRBJ2-7, with D perhaps TRBD2 (5 bases). V dropped 7 bases and J dropped 7 bases, with 35 bases sitting between them. The CDR3 runs 19 residues. The germline gives CDR1 SNHLY, CDR2 FYNNEI. Together with reference TRBV2 and TRBJ2-7, the CDR3 gives the full variable domain: EPEVTQTPSHQVTQMGQEVILRCVPISNHLYFYWYRQILGQKVEFLVSFYNNEISEKSEIFDDQFSVERPDGSNFTLKIRSTKLEDSAMYFCASTDLQWTISTMGDEQYFGPGTRLTVT.

The V call is TRBV29-1, the J call TRBJ1-2; tentatively, D is TRBD1 (6 bases). Germline V gene sequence: CDR1 SQVTM, CDR2 ANQGSEA. The CDR3 runs to 13 residues. Trimming removed 0 bases at V and 6 bases at J, with 11 bases between. The CDR3 region has the DNA TGCAGCGTTGAAGATTTCGGGGGCCATGGCTACACCTTC. Translating it yields CSVEDFGGHGYTF. Full variable domain (rest looked up from reference TRBV29-1 and TRBJ1-2): SAVISQKPSRDICQRGTSLTIQCQVDSQVTMMFWYRQQPGQSLTLIATANQGSEATYESGFVIDKFPISRPNLTFSTLTVSNMSPEDSSIYLCSVEDFGGHGYTFGSGTRLTVV.

J is TRBJ1-2 and V is TRBV29-1, with 7 positions matching TRBD1. The trim removed 3 bases at V and 5 bases at J, leaving 6 bases unmatched. The germline gives CDR1 SQVTM, CDR2 ANQGSEA. The length of the CDR3 is 13 residues. CDR3 region: CSVDRDSLYGYTF. The DNA of the CDR3 is TGCAGCGTTGACCGGGACAGCCTATATGGCTACACCTTC. The whole variable domain, filled in from reference TRBV29-1 and TRBJ1-2, reads SAVISQKPSRDICQRGTSLTIQCQVDSQVTMMFWYRQQPGQSLTLIATANQGSEATYESGFVIDKFPISRPNLTFSTLTVSNMSPEDSSIYLCSVDRDSLYGYTFGSGTRLTVV.